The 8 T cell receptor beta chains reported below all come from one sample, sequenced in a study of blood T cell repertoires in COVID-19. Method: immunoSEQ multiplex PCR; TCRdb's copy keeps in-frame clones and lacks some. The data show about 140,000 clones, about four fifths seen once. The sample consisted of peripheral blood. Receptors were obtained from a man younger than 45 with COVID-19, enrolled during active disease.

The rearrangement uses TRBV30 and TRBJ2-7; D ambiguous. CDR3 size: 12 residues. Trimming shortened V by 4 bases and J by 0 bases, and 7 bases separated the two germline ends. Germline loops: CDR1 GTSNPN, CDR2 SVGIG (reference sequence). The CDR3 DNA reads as TGTGCCTGGACAGGAAGCTCCTACGAGCAGTACTTC. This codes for CAWTGSSYEQYF.

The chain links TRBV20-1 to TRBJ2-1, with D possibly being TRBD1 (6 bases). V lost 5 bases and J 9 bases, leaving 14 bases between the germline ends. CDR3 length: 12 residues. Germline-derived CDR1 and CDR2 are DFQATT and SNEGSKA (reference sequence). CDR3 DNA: TGCAGTGCTGGTGGCAGGGGCGGTGAGCAGTTCTTC. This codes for CSAGGRGGEQFF.

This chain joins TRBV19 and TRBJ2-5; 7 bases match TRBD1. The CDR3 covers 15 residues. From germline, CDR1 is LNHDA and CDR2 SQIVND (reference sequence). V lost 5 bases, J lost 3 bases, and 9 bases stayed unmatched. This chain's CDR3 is CASSLTTGYEETQYF. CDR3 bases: TGTGCCAGTAGTTTAACGACAGGGTATGAAGAGACCCAGTACTTC.

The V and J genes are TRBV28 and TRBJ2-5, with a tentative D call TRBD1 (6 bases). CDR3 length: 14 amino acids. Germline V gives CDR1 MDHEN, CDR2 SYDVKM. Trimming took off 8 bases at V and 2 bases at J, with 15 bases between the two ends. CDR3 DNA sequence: TGTGCCAGCGCCCCCGGGACACATCAAGAGACCCAGTACTTC. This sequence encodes CASAPGTHQETQYF. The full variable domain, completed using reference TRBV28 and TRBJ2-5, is DVKVTQSSRYLVKRTGEKVFLECVQDMDHENMFWYRQDPGLGLRLIYFSYDVKMKEKGDIPEGYSVSREKKERFSLILESASTNQTSMYLCASAPGTHQETQYFGPGTRLLVL.

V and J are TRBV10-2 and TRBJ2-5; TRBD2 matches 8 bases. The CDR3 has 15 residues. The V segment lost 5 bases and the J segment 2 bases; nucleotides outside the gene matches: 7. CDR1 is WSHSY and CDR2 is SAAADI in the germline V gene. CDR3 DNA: TGCGCCAGCAGTTTACTAGCGGCCCAGCAAGAGACCCAGTACTTC. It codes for CASSLLAAQQETQYF.

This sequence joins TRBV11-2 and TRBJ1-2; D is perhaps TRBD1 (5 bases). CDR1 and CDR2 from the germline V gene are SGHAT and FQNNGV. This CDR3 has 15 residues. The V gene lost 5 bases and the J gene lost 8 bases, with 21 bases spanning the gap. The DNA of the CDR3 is TGTGCCAGCAGCCCCCCCGGCAGGGAATCATGGGGCTACACCTTC. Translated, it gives CASSPPGRESWGYTF.

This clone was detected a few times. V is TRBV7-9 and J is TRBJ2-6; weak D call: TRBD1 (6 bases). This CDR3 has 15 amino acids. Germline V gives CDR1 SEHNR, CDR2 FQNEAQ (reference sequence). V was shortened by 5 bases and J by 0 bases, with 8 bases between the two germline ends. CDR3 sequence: CASSVRGSGANVLTF. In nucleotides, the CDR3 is TGTGCCAGCAGCGTCAGGGGCTCTGGGGCCAACGTCCTGACTTTC.

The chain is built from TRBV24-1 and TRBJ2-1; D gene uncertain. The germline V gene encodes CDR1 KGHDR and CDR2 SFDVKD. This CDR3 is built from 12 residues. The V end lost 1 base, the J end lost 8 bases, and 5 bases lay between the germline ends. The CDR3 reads CATSDLSDEQFF. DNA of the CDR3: TGTGCCACCAGTGATTTAAGCGATGAGCAGTTCTTC.